This T cell receptor (beta chain) emerged from a study of cytomegalovirus exposure and HLA in healthy donors. 60 Vbeta and 13 Jbeta primers were used in PCR. The method was immunoSEQ multiplex PCR; TCRdb's version includes in-frame clones alone and lacks a portion of them. Of about 100,000 clones listed, around 80% are singletons. V trimming: 7 bases; J trimming: 7 bases; junction bases outside the gene matches: 10. The CDR3 runs 15 residues. Germline V gives CDR1 LNHDA, CDR2 SQIVND (reference sequence). The V gene is TRBV19, the J gene TRBJ2-2; 9 bases fit TRBD2. The sequence was obtained from a man aged 40-49 years in good health and CMV-seropositive. Sequencing input: PBMCs. CDR3 loop: CASNAGGRGNGELFF. The CDR3, as DNA: TGTGCCAGTAATGCGGGAGGGCGTGGTAACGGGGAGCTGTTTTTT.